These T cell receptor beta chains were read from a single sample in a study of beta chain features in type 1 diabetes. TCRdb's copy holds only in-frame clones and misses some; the assay was immunoSEQ multiplex PCR. The sample includes 400,000 to 450,000 clones, approximately 14% seen only once; the top ten take approximately 0.038%. Input material: naive CD4+ T cells from blood. The receptors were sampled from a man under 40 in good health. CDR3s include the opening cysteine and the closing phenylalanine or tryptophan. A D gene is named only where the DNA matches it firmly. Rows give clone size only sometimes, using once, few, many, or a class for an expanded clone.

d_call: -
clone_size: few
v_call: TRBV14
j_call: TRBJ2-7
cdr3_nt: TGTGCCAGCAGCCGCAAATTTCTCTACGAGCAGTACTTC
cdr3_aa: CASSRKFLYEQYF

d_call: -
clone_size: -
v_call: TRBV2
j_call: TRBJ2-5
cdr3_nt: TGTGCCAGCAGCTTGACTGCTCTAGGGACCCAGTACTTC
cdr3_aa: CASSLTALGTQYF

d_call: TRBD1
clone_size: -
v_call: TRBV30
j_call: TRBJ2-2
cdr3_nt: TGTGCCTGGAACAGGGGGAACACCGGGGAGCTGTTTTTT
cdr3_aa: CAWNRGNTGELFF

d_call: -
clone_size: -
v_call: TRBV2
j_call: TRBJ2-7
cdr3_nt: TGTGCCTGCAATAAAGGCCGAACCTACGAGCAGTACTTC
cdr3_aa: CACNKGRTYEQYF

d_call: -
clone_size: few
v_call: TRBV5-1
j_call: TRBJ2-3
cdr3_nt: TGCGCCAGCAGCTCGGATGACAAAAGCACAGATACGCAGTATTTT
cdr3_aa: CASSSDDKSTDTQYF

d_call: -
clone_size: few
v_call: TRBV5-1
j_call: TRBJ1-3
cdr3_nt: TGCGCCAGCAGCCCCGCGGCGGCTGGAAACACCATATATTTT
cdr3_aa: CASSPAAAGNTIYF

d_call: TRBD2
clone_size: -
v_call: TRBV5-4
j_call: TRBJ2-1
cdr3_nt: TGTGCCAGCAGCTACGGGACTATCGGGGGTGAGCAGTTCTTC
cdr3_aa: CASSYGTIGGEQFF

d_call: -
clone_size: -
v_call: TRBV2
j_call: TRBJ1-1
cdr3_nt: TGTGCCAGCAACTCGTTTCGGAGGACTGAAGCTTTCTTT
cdr3_aa: CASNSFRRTEAFF

d_call: -
clone_size: few
v_call: TRBV6-5
j_call: TRBJ2-7
cdr3_nt: TGTGCCAGCGGGGATTACGAGCAGTACTTC
cdr3_aa: CASGDYEQYF

d_call: TRBD2
clone_size: -
v_call: TRBV9
j_call: TRBJ2-1
cdr3_nt: TGTGCCAGCAGCGTACTAGCGGGAGTATACAATGAGCAGTTCTTC
cdr3_aa: CASSVLAGVYNEQFF

d_call: -
clone_size: few
v_call: TRBV19
j_call: TRBJ2-2
cdr3_nt: TGTGCCAGTAGCGCTGCGGGAAGAGTCACCGGGGAGCTGTTTTTT
cdr3_aa: CASSAAGRVTGELFF

d_call: TRBD2
clone_size: -
v_call: TRBV4-1
j_call: TRBJ2-1
cdr3_nt: TGCGCCAGCAGCCAAGTAGCGGGGGGAGACAATGAGCAGTTCTTC
cdr3_aa: CASSQVAGGDNEQFF

d_call: -
clone_size: -
v_call: TRBV6-8
j_call: TRBJ2-1
cdr3_nt: TGTGCCAGGACGGGGTCATCATCCTACAATGAGCAGTTCTTC
cdr3_aa: CARTGSSSYNEQFF

d_call: TRBD2
clone_size: few
v_call: TRBV10-3
j_call: TRBJ2-1
cdr3_nt: TGTGCCATCAGTGATGGGACTAGGAGTGTCTATGAGCAGTTCTTC
cdr3_aa: CAISDGTRSVYEQFF

d_call: TRBD1
clone_size: few
v_call: TRBV6-5
j_call: TRBJ1-2
cdr3_nt: TGTGCCAGCAGGAGGGACAGGGTGGTAGATGGCTACACCTTC
cdr3_aa: CASRRDRVVDGYTF

d_call: TRBD1
clone_size: -
v_call: TRBV7-8
j_call: TRBJ1-4
cdr3_nt: TGTGCCAGCAGCACACGGACAGGGCCTAATGAAAAACTGTTTTTT
cdr3_aa: CASSTRTGPNEKLFF

d_call: -
clone_size: -
v_call: TRBV29-1
j_call: TRBJ1-5
cdr3_nt: TGCAGCGTTGCTGAATGGCCTAGCAATCAGCCCCAGCATTTT
cdr3_aa: CSVAEWPSNQPQHF

d_call: TRBD2
clone_size: few
v_call: TRBV15
j_call: TRBJ2-7
cdr3_nt: TGTGCCACCAGCAGGGGACTAGCGGGCTACGAGCAGTACTTC
cdr3_aa: CATSRGLAGYEQYF